This TCR beta chain was sequenced during a study of Ad26.COV2.S vaccination and SARS-CoV-2 variants. Findings and caveats of the study: Substantial post-vaccination breadth of spike-specific CD8+ and CD4+ T cell responses was reported.

Treatment in this sample: around 19 received Ad26.COV2.S at low or high dose, single or two shots; roughly five received placebo; per-sample allocation not given. Collection of samples fell on day 63 after the first vaccine or placebo injection. This vaccine is an Ad26 vector that expresses the Wuhan-strain SARS-CoV-2 spike. Measured with immunoSEQ multiplex PCR; TCRdb has only the in-frame clones, and not every one. The table lists more than 350,000 clones, about 93% of them singletons. Germline CDR1 reads MNHEY; CDR2 reads SMNVEV (reference sequence). Trimming cost V 4 bases and J 0 bases; bases outside gene matches: 10. This CDR3 has 19 amino acids. Of note for this clone: Its antigen is unidentified.

This specimen consisted of peripheral blood, obtained in a trial of Ad26.COV2.S vaccine versus placebo. This sequence was found in a person between 18 and 65 years old who received the Ad26.COV2.S COVID-19 vaccine or a placebo. The V and J genes are TRBV27 and TRBJ2-6; 9 positions agree with TRBD2. CDR3 protein: CASSYGLAYTFSGANVLTF. In DNA, the CDR3 is TGTGCCAGCAGTTATGGACTAGCGTATACTTTCTCTGGGGCCAACGTCCTGACTTTC.